The 2 T cell receptor beta chains below come from one sample, sequenced in a study of identical twins. TCRdb analysed the 5' RACE reads with MiXCR anew, one entry per CDR3 protein. The sample includes some 690,000 distinct CDR3 sequences, approximately 22% of them seen just once. The same sample was also used in a study of T cells expressing NK-cell markers.

Sequencing was carried out using PBMCs. The receptors shown here come from a woman younger than 35 in good health.

The chain combines TRBV3-1 with TRBJ1-4; D perhaps matches TRBD1 (6 bases). Looked up from germline, CDR1 is LGHDT and CDR2 is YNNKEL (reference sequence). The CDR3 extends over 15 amino acids. Trimming shortened V by 4 bases and J by 7 bases, and 16 bases separated the two germline ends. CDR3 sequence (DNA): TGTGCCAGCAGCCCCCTCGGGACAAATAGTGAAAAACTGTTTTTT. This gives the protein CASSPLGTNSEKLFF. The whole variable domain, remainder taken from reference TRBV3-1 and TRBJ1-4, is DTAVSQTPKYLVTQMGNDKSIKCEQNLGHDTMYWYKQDSKKFLKIMFSYNNKELIINETVPNRFSPKSPDKAHLNLHINSLELGDSAVYFCASSPLGTNSEKLFFGSGTQLSVL.

The chain combines TRBV6-5 with TRBJ2-3; perhaps D is TRBD1 or TRBD2 (5 bases each). Germline V gene lookup returns CDR1 MNHEY and CDR2 SVGAGI. The V end lost 0 bases, the J end lost 5 bases, and 18 bases lay between the germline ends. The CDR3 has 17 residues. DNA for the CDR3: TGTGCCAGCAGTTACTCGACGCTTAAAGGGGCGGGAGATACGCAGTATTTT. Its protein is CASSYSTLKGAGDTQYF.